The next 32 T cell receptor delta chains were all read from a single sample in a study of Vδ1+ human thymocytes. Study-wide findings and caveats: Thymic TRG and TRD repertoires appeared highly polyclonal.

For these receptors, no antigen is known. The template was reverse-transcribed extracted RNA. CDR3 amplicons came from multiplex PCR with pooled V-gene forward and constant-region reverse primers. TCRdb reanalysed the multiplex PCR reads with CATT. This sample has around 56,000 delta-chain clones; roughly 16% occur once, and the top ten carry about 0.4%. Specimen: Vdelta1+ gamma-delta thymocytes from the thymus. As for subset: FACS-sorted CD3+ TCRalphabeta- TCRVdelta1+ TCRVdelta2- thymocytes. The receptors originated from a girl under three years old who had congenital heart surgery.

This chain uses TRDV1 with TRDJ1; the match to TRDD3 covers 9 bases. Germline V gene lookup returns CDR1 TSWWSYY and CDR2 QGS. Losses at the gene ends were 3 bases for V and 0 bases for J; bases not matched to a gene: 29. CDR3 length: 24 amino acids. Here the CDR3 reads CALGDEMHPSSLDTGGKYTDKLIF. The CDR3 region has the DNA TGTGCTCTTGGGGACGAAATGCACCCTTCTTCCCTCGATACTGGGGGAAAGTACACCGATAAACTCATCTTT.

In this sample, this clone turned up a few times. J is TRDJ2 and V is TRDV1; no clear D gene. Germline lookup yields CDR1 TSWWSYY and CDR2 QGS. CDR3 length equals 16 residues. V gave up 3 bases and J gave up 7 bases, with 18 bases separating them. Here the CDR3 reads CALGDDSDRQRAQLFF. The CDR3 DNA is TGTGCTCTTGGGGACGATTCCGATCGGCAACGAGCACAACTCTTCTTT.

The chain couples TRDV1 to TRDJ1; 7 nucleotides agree with TRDD3. This CDR3 region has 18 residues. V dropped 2 bases and J dropped 0; count of bases not matched to a gene: 12. The germline V gene encodes CDR1 TSWWSYY and CDR2 QGS. The CDR3 DNA reads TGTGCTCTTGGGGAATGTCTAGGTGGGACTGGGGACACCGATAAACTCATCTTT. This translates into CALGECLGGTGDTDKLIF.

The table lists this clone with a few counts. The rearrangement links TRDV1 to TRDJ1, with unresolved D. This CDR3 is built from 15 residues. Per germline, CDR1 TSWWSYY and CDR2 QGS. Deletions cut 1 base from V and 5 bases from J, with 14 bases between. The CDR3 region is CALGEPTPCTDKLIF. The CDR3 coding sequence is TGTGCTCTTGGGGAACCTACCCCCTGTACGGATAAACTCATCTTT.

The chain links TRDV1 to TRDJ1, with D perhaps being TRDD2 or TRDD3 (9 bases each). The ends were cut back, 5 bases at V and 0 bases at J, with 28 bases in the middle. Germline assignment: CDR1 TSWWSYY and CDR2 QGS. CDR3 length: 20 amino acids. The CDR3 region has the DNA TGTGCTCTTGGGCGCCGCCTTCCTACGCGGGGATACGTTTACACCGATAAACTCATCTTT. Its protein product is CALGRRLPTRGYVYTDKLIF.

V usage is TRDV1 and J usage is TRDJ1, with a weak D call TRDD3 (6 bases). The CDR3 consists of 22 residues. With 2 bases removed from V and 0 bases from J, the gap between germline ends came to 31 bases. The germline V gene encodes CDR1 TSWWSYY and CDR2 QGS. The CDR3 here is CALGENPYSDIGGPLHTDKLIF. The CDR3 nucleotides read TGTGCTCTTGGGGAAAACCCCTATTCCGACATCGGGGGACCCCTTCACACCGATAAACTCATCTTT.

This clone was counted only a few times. The chain couples TRDV1 to TRDJ1; 12 bases line up with TRDD3. Trimming cost V 3 bases and J 1 base; bases outside gene matches: 9. Germline V gives CDR1 TSWWSYY, CDR2 QGS. The CDR3 is 18 amino acids. CDR3 nucleotide sequence: TGTGCTCTTGGGGAGCAACTGGGGGATACTCCCGGCACCGATAAACTCATCTTT. Protein: CALGEQLGDTPGTDKLIF.

This clone was detected only a few times. This sequence joins TRDV1 and TRDJ1; 7 bases are shared with TRDD3. The germline V gene has CDR1 TSWWSYY and CDR2 QGS. V dropped 3 bases and J dropped 0; count of bases not matched to a gene: 7. CDR3 size: 16 residues. As DNA, the CDR3 is TGTGCTCTTGGGGAGGGGGATGGGGAGTACACCGATAAACTCATCTTT. Translated, it gives CALGEGDGEYTDKLIF.

This clone was picked up a small number of times. The chain couples TRDV1 to TRDJ1; 10 bases fit TRDD3. Germline assignment: CDR1 TSWWSYY and CDR2 QGS. The length of the CDR3 is 22 residues. Unmatched junction bases numbered 26, after V lost 0 bases and J lost 7 bases. The CDR3 region is CALGELELRVGGYSPNSGKLIF. For the CDR3, the DNA is TGTGCTCTTGGGGAACTAGAGTTGCGAGTTGGGGGATACAGCCCAAACTCGGGTAAACTCATCTTT.

This clone was found a few times. V usage is TRDV1 and J usage is TRDJ1; 9 bases are shared with TRDD3. Germline V CDR1 and CDR2: TSWWSYY, QGS. CDR3 length equals 18 residues. Losses at the gene ends were 0 bases for V and 4 bases for J; bases not matched to a gene: 12. In nucleotides, the CDR3 is TGTGCTCTTGGGGAACTTTTAGGTACCTACTGGGGGAACGATAAACTCATCTTT. It codes for CALGELLGTYWGNDKLIF.

This clone was seen a few times. The chain couples TRDV1 to TRDJ1; 7 bases fit TRDD3. With V trimmed by 2 bases and J by 0 bases, 12 bases remained unmatched. The CDR3 is made up of 18 amino acids. Germline CDR1 reads TSWWSYY; CDR2 reads QGS. CDR3 residues: CALGEDPLPGDYTDKLIF. As DNA, the CDR3 is TGTGCTCTTGGGGAAGACCCTCTACCGGGGGATTACACCGATAAACTCATCTTT.

In this sample, this clone turned up a few times. The rearrangement joins TRDV1 to TRDJ1; TRDD3 matches 12 bases. Germline-derived CDR1 and CDR2 are TSWWSYY and QGS. The V segment lost 0 bases and the J segment 1 base; nucleotides outside the gene matches: 12. The CDR3 totals 20 residues. In DNA form, the CDR3 reads TGTGCTCTTGGGGAACTTCGCCAGGCCTGGGGGATACGAGCCACCGATAAACTCATCTTT. Its protein product is CALGELRQAWGIRATDKLIF.

The table lists this clone with a few counts. This chain links TRDV1 with TRDJ1, with D tentatively TRDD3 (7 bases). Trimming shortened V by 0 bases and J by 9 bases, and 50 bases separated the two germline ends. The V gene's germline CDR1 is TSWWSYY and CDR2 QGS. The CDR3 contains 26 residues. This CDR3 is CALGELGVRNPRYPAPSLTGATELIF. The CDR3 DNA reads as TGTGCTCTTGGGGAACTCGGTGTTCGTAATCCCAGGTACCCTGCCCCTTCCCTTACTGGGGCCACGGAACTCATCTTT.

As to this clone: This could be a read error, since a much larger clone is one nucleotide away. Other DNA sequences in this sample translate to the same CDR3. The chain has TRDV2 and TRDJ1; 8 bases align to TRDD3. The CDR3 runs 14 residues. Germline V gene lookup returns CDR1 GEAIGNYY and CDR2 EKD. Written as DNA, the CDR3 is TGTGCCTGTGCTGGGGGACCCCTGGGCGATAAACTCATATTT. It is translated as CACAGGPLGDKLIF.

The V and J genes are TRDV1 and TRDJ1, with TRDD3 identical over 12 bases. Germline CDR1 TSWWSYY, CDR2 QGS. J was trimmed by 0 bases and V by 3 bases; bases with no gene match: 8. The CDR3 loop spans 18 amino acids. The CDR3 coding sequence is TGTGCTCTTGGGGACTCAAACTGGGGGATACTGGACACCGATAAACTCATCTTT. Its translation: CALGDSNWGILDTDKLIF.

This clone was seen more than once but under ten times. The gene calls are TRDV1 and TRDJ1; 13 positions agree with TRDD3. V was clipped by 4 bases and J by 3 bases; unmatched bases: 26. The CDR3 extends over 23 amino acids. Germline CDR1 reads TSWWSYY; CDR2 reads QGS. CDR3 bases: TGTGCTCTTGGGGTCCCGGCGCGACCCCGTTTACTGGGGGATACGCGCGGGTCCGATAAACTCATCTTT. Translating gives CALGVPARPRLLGDTRGSDKLIF.

The rearrangement joins TRAV29/DV5 to TRDJ1, with D hard to call. Per the germline V gene, CDR1 is NSMFDY and CDR2 is ISSIKDK. This CDR3 spans 10 amino acids. Trimming pared 0 bases from V and 7 bases from J, leaving 4 bases between. CDR3 loop: CAASVLKLIF. CDR3 bases: TGTGCAGCAAGCGTCCTTAAACTCATCTTT.

This clone is a singleton in its sample. The chain combines TRDV1 with TRDJ1; 9 nucleotides line up with TRDD2. The CDR3 is made up of 19 amino acids. After removal of 2 bases from V and 3 bases from J, the junction contained 16 bases not matched to a gene. Per the germline V gene, CDR1 is TSWWSYY and CDR2 is QGS. CDR3 DNA sequence: TGTGCTCTTGGGGAAAGAGCCTTCCTACTCCCCTACTTGGCCGATAAACTCATCTTT. Translation gives CALGERAFLLPYLADKLIF.

This chain joins TRDV1 and TRDJ1; perhaps D is TRDD2 or TRDD3 (5 bases each). Trimming removed 2 bases at V and 2 bases at J, with 27 bases between. The CDR3 is 20 amino acids. The germline V gene has CDR1 TSWWSYY and CDR2 QGS. This CDR3 reads CALGERRLSSLPGGTDKLIF. The CDR3 region has the DNA TGTGCTCTTGGGGAAAGAAGGTTGTCAAGCCTACCCGGGGGGACCGATAAACTCATCTTT.

The chain carries TRDV1 and TRDJ1; tentative D call: TRDD3 (6 bases). With 6 bases removed from V and 0 bases from J, the gap between germline ends came to 38 bases. The CDR3 has 23 amino acids. Per the germline V gene, CDR1 is TSWWSYY and CDR2 is QGS. CDR3 nucleotides: TGTGCTCTTGGCCAAACCCTCCCCGGGATGGGGGGGACGGCCCTCTCGTACACCGATAAACTCATCTTT. Its protein is CALGQTLPGMGGTALSYTDKLIF.

V gene TRDV1 combines with J gene TRDJ1, with 8 bases aligning to TRDD3. This CDR3 is 23 amino acids long. Germline V lookup: CDR1 TSWWSYY, CDR2 QGS. With 4 bases clipped from V and 0 bases from J, the junction kept 28 bases outside the gene matches. CDR3 protein: CALGVSMGLSVLGVTLNTDKLIF. CDR3 in DNA: TGTGCTCTTGGGGTTTCAATGGGCCTCTCGGTACTGGGGGTGACACTCAACACCGATAAACTCATCTTT.

This clone was detected a few times. The chain carries TRDV1 and TRDJ1; maybe TRDD3 (5 bases). Germline V gives CDR1 TSWWSYY, CDR2 QGS. The germline V and J ends were trimmed by 2 bases and 0 bases, with 19 bases remaining between them. CDR3 length: 18 residues. CDR3 coding DNA: TGTGCTCTTGGGGAAATCTACGGGGGTCACCCCAACACCGATAAACTCATCTTT. Protein: CALGEIYGGHPNTDKLIF.

Comments on this clone: The junction shows a germline mismatch at one end, possibly a read error. The chain uses TRDV1 and TRDJ1; 8 bases align to TRDD3. The CDR3 consists of 25 residues. CDR1 and CDR2 (germline): TSWWSYY, QGS. CDR3 nucleotides: TGTGCTCTTGGGCCCATGCCCCATCACGGCAGTGAAACTGGGGGTCTTGGATCGTACACCGATAGACTCATCTTT. Amino acid sequence: CALGPMPHHGSETGGLGSYTDRLIF.

This clone turned up a few times. The chain joins TRDV1 to TRDJ1; 13 bases are shared with TRDD3. Germline lookup yields CDR1 TSWWSYY and CDR2 QGS. V lost 9 bases and J lost 1; bases outside the gene matches: 20. This CDR3 contains 20 residues. CDR3 bases: TGTGCTCTCGCCCCCTTCTCTCTCGTTACTGGGGGATACGGCACCGATAAACTCATCTTT. Residues: CALAPFSLVTGGYGTDKLIF.

The genes are TRDV1 and TRDJ1, with 10 bases fitting TRDD3. V was clipped by 2 bases and J by 5 bases; unmatched bases: 20. Germline V gene lookup returns CDR1 TSWWSYY and CDR2 QGS. The CDR3 spans 20 residues. CDR3 DNA sequence: TGTGCTCTTGGGGAAGGGGCCCCCCGAGTGTCAAAGGGGGATACGGATAAACTCATCTTT. The encoded protein is CALGEGAPRVSKGDTDKLIF.

This chain uses TRDV1 with TRDJ1; tentatively, D is TRDD2 or TRDD3 (8 bases each). The CDR3 has 26 amino acids. The V and J ends lost 4 bases and 5 bases respectively, with 50 bases between them. Germline loops: CDR1 TSWWSYY, CDR2 QGS. DNA for the CDR3: TGTGCTCTTGGGGGCCTACTTCACAATACCCTTCCTAGAAGCCCTTGTTGTACTGGGGGTCCTGATAAACTCATCTTT. Protein product: CALGGLLHNTLPRSPCCTGGPDKLIF.

There are a few counts of this clone. V and J are TRDV2 and TRDJ1; D remains unclear. V was cut by 8 bases and J by 8 bases, with 17 bases left in between. The CDR3 extends over 12 amino acids. Germline V gene sequence: CDR1 GEAIGNYY, CDR2 EKD. The CDR3 is CAYQHPRIKLIF. CDR3 in DNA: TGTGCCTACCAACACCCCCGCATAAAACTCATCTTT.

A few counts support this clone. V usage is TRDV1 and J usage is TRDJ1; D possibly uses TRDD2 or TRDD3 (5 bases each). V was clipped by 2 bases and J by 0 bases, with 19 bases between them. The CDR3 is made up of 18 amino acids. Germline lookup yields CDR1 TSWWSYY and CDR2 QGS. Written as DNA, the CDR3 is TGTGCTCTTGGGGAATTCCTTGCGATACCCCCGTACACCGATAAACTCATCTTT. Its translation: CALGEFLAIPPYTDKLIF.

This clone occurred a few times. The chain links TRDV1 to TRDJ1, with 10 bases lining up with TRDD3. The CDR3 runs 18 residues. Germline CDR1 TSWWSYY, CDR2 QGS. V lost 9 bases, J lost 0 bases, and 16 bases stayed unmatched. For the CDR3, the DNA is TGTGCTCTCCGTTTCTGCTTACTGGGGGATGAGTACACCGATAAACTCATCTTT. It translates to CALRFCLLGDEYTDKLIF.

The gene calls are TRDV1 and TRDJ1, with 9 bases fitting TRDD3. The CDR3 has 18 residues. V was clipped by 5 bases and J by 0 bases; unmatched bases: 13. The germline V gene has CDR1 TSWWSYY and CDR2 QGS. The CDR3 protein is CALGRRSGGYLYTDKLIF. For the CDR3, the DNA is TGTGCTCTTGGGCGGAGGTCCGGGGGATACTTGTACACCGATAAACTCATCTTT.

Concerning this clone: It may be a read error: a sequence one base away is much more abundant. The chain employs TRDV2 and TRDJ1; 10 positions match TRDD3. Germline V CDR1 and CDR2: GEAIGNYY, EKD. This CDR3 has 19 amino acids. The CDR3 protein is CACGTLGDVLGDLTDKLIF. CDR3 coding DNA: TGTGCCTGTGGCACCCTGGGGGATGTACTGGGGGATCTCACCGATAAACTCATCTTT.

This clone was recorded at least ten times. The chain combines TRDV2 with TRDJ1, with no clear D. The V end lost 2 bases, the J end lost 1 base, and 19 bases lay between the germline ends. Germline-derived CDR1 and CDR2 are GEAIGNYY and EKD. This CDR3 has 17 amino acids. The CDR3 is CACDIQLRGSSTDKLIF. The CDR3 bases are TGTGCCTGTGACATCCAACTCCGGGGTTCAAGCACCGATAAACTCATCTTT.